The 27 T cell receptor beta chains below come from one sample, sequenced in a study of technical replicates of blood from a handful of donors (dated by TCRdb to the late 2010s). The method was the immunoSEQ multiplex PCR assay. TCRdb holds this immuneACCESS table with in-frame rearrangements only. Some clones are missing; in checked studies, unresolved V genes explain under half, and the rest has no known cause. The sample table shows some 80,000 clones, and roughly 96% are seen once. About 0.3% of the sample goes to the ten largest clones. Input material: T cells isolated from PBMCs. The receptors derive from a human donor in good health.

This clone was picked up a small number of times. This rearrangement joins TRBV19 to TRBJ1-5; tentatively, D is TRBD1 (5 bases). The germline V gene has CDR1 LNHDA and CDR2 SQIVND (reference sequence). The CDR3 runs 13 residues. V was shortened by 5 bases and J by 5 bases, with 10 bases between the two germline ends. DNA for the CDR3: TGTGCCAGTAGTTCCCGCAGGGATCAGCCCCAGCATTTT. Translated: CASSSRRDQPQHF.

The V and J genes are TRBV4-2 and TRBJ1-1, with 8 bases identical to TRBD1. The trim removed 1 base at V and 6 bases at J, leaving 4 bases unmatched. Germline V CDR1 and CDR2: LGHNA, YNFKEQ. The CDR3 contains 14 residues. This CDR3 reads CASSQVDRVAEAFF. The CDR3 nucleotides are TGTGCCAGCAGCCAAGTGGACAGGGTTGCTGAAGCTTTCTTT.

Of note for this clone: One end of the junction varies from germline; a read error may be responsible. The chain joins TRBV19 to TRBJ2-3; D may be TRBD1 (6 bases). The CDR3 length is 15 residues. Germline V lookup: CDR1 LNHDA, CDR2 SQIVND (reference sequence). The DNA for the CDR3 is TGTGCCAGTACTATACAGGGAAGTGGGACAGATACGCAGTATTTT. Encoded protein: CASTIQGSGTDTQYF. Drawing the rest from reference TRBV19 and TRBJ2-3, the complete variable domain is DGGITQSPKYLFRKEGQNVTLSCEQNLNHDAMYWYRQDPGQGLRLIYYSQIVNDFQKGDIAEGYSVSREKKESFPLTVTSAQKNPTAFYLCASTIQGSGTDTQYFGPGTRLTVL.

The gene calls are TRBV6-5 and TRBJ2-1; TRBD1 might be the D (5 bases). Trimming took 0 bases from V and 8 from J, leaving 11 bases between them. Per germline, CDR1 MNHEY and CDR2 SVGAGI. The CDR3 has 14 residues. CDR3 nucleotides: TGTGCCAGCAGTTACTCAGGGGTTCTCGATGAGCAGTTCTTC. It encodes CASSYSGVLDEQFF.

The chain combines TRBV6-6 with TRBJ2-7; 7 bases are shared with TRBD2. The CDR3 is 16 amino acids. Germline V gene lookup returns CDR1 MNHNY and CDR2 SVGAGI (reference sequence). V shed 6 bases and J 4 bases; nucleotides not matched to a gene: 15. The CDR3 reads CASSPITGTNIYEQYF. CDR3 in DNA: TGTGCCAGCAGCCCAATTACCGGGACTAATATATACGAGCAGTACTTC.

This clone was found once. V and J are TRBV19 and TRBJ2-1; D might be TRBD2 (6 bases). V was cut by 3 bases and J by 10 bases, with 13 bases left in between. CDR1 and CDR2 from the germline V gene are LNHDA and SQIVND (reference sequence). This CDR3 has 13 residues. CDR3 coding DNA: TGTGCCAGTAGTATCGGCGGGGTTCTGGAGCAGTTCTTC. As protein: CASSIGGVLEQFF.

J is TRBJ2-7 and V is TRBV15; maybe TRBD2 (5 bases). Per the germline V gene, CDR1 is LNHNV and CDR2 is YYDKDF (reference sequence). The CDR3 is 15 residues long. Trimming pared 0 bases from V and 2 bases from J, leaving 11 bases between. The CDR3 DNA sequence: TGTGCCACCAGCAGAGATAGAGCGGTTACCTACGAGCAGTACTTC. Translating it yields CATSRDRAVTYEQYF.

The V call is TRBV5-1, the J call TRBJ2-2; 8 bases map to TRBD1. The CDR3 is made up of 16 amino acids. Germline lookup yields CDR1 SGHRS and CDR2 YFSETQ. The J segment lost 7 bases and the V segment lost 4 bases, leaving 12 bases of the junction unmatched. The DNA for the CDR3 is TGCGCCAGCAGCGAGGGACAGGTTGGATTGGGCGGGGAGCTGTTTTTT. Translated: CASSEGQVGLGGELFF.

V and J are TRBV6-5 and TRBJ1-1, with no clear D. Between the trimmed V and J ends, which lost 4 bases and 2 bases, there was a span of 8 bases. Germline V gives CDR1 MNHEY, CDR2 SVGAGI. CDR3 length equals 13 residues. The CDR3 loop is CASSLDFNTEAFF. CDR3 DNA: TGTGCCAGCAGTTTGGACTTTAACACTGAAGCTTTCTTT.

This chain links TRBV6-6 with TRBJ2-1, with D possibly TRBD1 on 5 matching bases. V lost 6 bases to trimming and J lost 8 bases, with 11 bases between them. Germline CDR1 is MNHNY and CDR2 is SVGAGI (reference sequence). This CDR3 region has 12 residues. The CDR3 DNA reads TGTGCCAGCAGGAGACAGCTTGATGAGCAGTTCTTC. Translating gives CASRRQLDEQFF.

This chain joins TRBV14 and TRBJ1-1; 8 bases are a match to TRBD1. Germline-derived CDR1 and CDR2 are SGHDN and FVKESK. Germline trimming cut 1 base from V and 4 bases from J; bases unmatched to any gene: 5. The CDR3 runs to 15 residues. This CDR3 is CASSQVQGAITEAFF. CDR3 nucleotide sequence: TGTGCCAGCAGCCAAGTTCAGGGGGCCATCACTGAAGCTTTCTTT.

This clone showed up just a few times. For the CDR3, the DNA is TGTGCCAGCAGCGGACAGGGAAACACTGAAGCTTTCTTT. Translated: CASSGQGNTEAFF. The chain has TRBV5-4 and TRBJ1-1, with 8 bases that match TRBD1. CDR3 size: 13 residues. Germline-derived CDR1 and CDR2 are SGHNT and YYREEE (reference sequence). Germline trimming cut 4 bases from V and 2 bases from J; bases unmatched to any gene: 1.

The V call is TRBV30, the J call TRBJ1-1, with D hard to call. V was cut by 5 bases and J by 4 bases, with 11 bases left in between. The CDR3 loop spans 12 amino acids. Germline CDR1 reads GTSNPN; CDR2 reads SVGIG (reference sequence). In DNA, the CDR3 is TGTGCCTGGCAGGAGGTAGGCACTGAAGCTTTCTTT. Translated, it gives CAWQEVGTEAFF. Supplemented by reference TRBV30 and TRBJ1-1, the full variable domain reads SQTIHQWPATLVQPVGSPLSLECTVEGTSNPNLYWYRQAAGRGLQLLFYSVGIGQISSEVPQNLSASRPQDRQFILSSKKLLLSDSGFYLCAWQEVGTEAFFGQGTRLTVV.

The V gene is TRBV7-2, the J gene TRBJ2-7, with 7 positions matching TRBD2. The CDR3 spans 15 residues. Germline V gene lookup returns CDR1 SGHTA and CDR2 FQGNSA. V trimming: 5 bases; J trimming: 2 bases; junction bases outside the gene matches: 9. Written as DNA, the CDR3 is TGTGCCAGCAGCCGAGGGGCGGGGGTTACCTACGAGCAGTACTTC. Its translation: CASSRGAGVTYEQYF. The entire variable domain, with the rest obtained from reference TRBV7-2 and TRBJ2-7, is as follows: GAGVSQSPSNKVTEKGKDVELRCDPISGHTALYWYRQSLGQGLEFLIYFQGNSAPDKSGLPSDRFSAERTGGSVSTLTIQRTQQEDSAVYLCASSRGAGVTYEQYFGPGTRLTVT.

This clone was seen only once. The chain couples TRBV27 to TRBJ1-3, with D hard to call. V was clipped by 7 bases and J by 2 bases, with 9 bases between them. This CDR3 comprises 13 residues. Germline values: CDR1 MNHEY, CDR2 SMNVEV (reference sequence). This chain's CDR3 is CASKRAAGNTIYF. The DNA for the CDR3 is TGTGCCAGCAAACGAGCCGCTGGAAACACCATATATTTT.

This chain uses TRBV7-7 with TRBJ2-3; 7 positions match TRBD2. Germline V lookup: CDR1 SSHAT, CDR2 FNYEAQ (reference sequence). This CDR3 comprises 15 residues. Trimming took 4 bases from V and 1 from J; bases not matched to a gene: 5. CDR3 residues: CASSSGRYGTDTQYF. CDR3 nucleotide sequence: TGTGCCAGCAGCTCCGGGAGGTACGGCACAGATACGCAGTATTTT.

The J gene is TRBJ2-7, the V gene TRBV7-8; D may be TRBD1 (5 bases). The germline V and J ends were trimmed by 5 bases and 3 bases, with 17 bases remaining between them. The CDR3 is made up of 15 amino acids. Germline CDR1 and CDR2: SGHVS and FQNEAQ. CDR3 nucleotides: TGTGCCAGCAGCCCCGAGGACAAGGAAGGCTACGAGCAGTACTTC. As protein: CASSPEDKEGYEQYF. Variable domain in full (rest from reference TRBV7-8 and TRBJ2-7): GAGVSQSPRYKVAKRGQDVALRCDPISGHVSLFWYQQALGQGPEFLTYFQNEAQLDKSGLPSDRFFAERPEGSVSTLKIQRTQQEDSAVYLCASSPEDKEGYEQYFGPGTRLTVT.

J is TRBJ1-2 and V is TRBV19; TRBD1 matches 7 bases. The junction had 13 bases not matched to a gene; V was cut back by 5 bases and J by 4 bases. Germline V gene lookup returns CDR1 LNHDA and CDR2 SQIVND (reference sequence). CDR3 length: 16 amino acids. CDR3 region: CASSVRRGQASYGYTF. In DNA form, the CDR3 reads TGTGCCAGTAGTGTCCGACGAGGACAGGCCAGCTATGGCTACACCTTC.

The chain carries TRBV6-6 and TRBJ1-1; D unresolved. Per germline, CDR1 MNHNY and CDR2 SVGAGI (reference sequence). Trimming removed 2 bases at V and 0 bases at J, with 4 bases between. This CDR3 region has 13 residues. The CDR3 region has the DNA TGTGCCAGCAGTTACCTTATGAACACTGAAGCTTTCTTT. Encoded protein: CASSYLMNTEAFF.

This chain joins TRBV4-1 and TRBJ2-5; 8 nucleotides align to TRBD1. The J segment lost 2 bases and the V segment lost 3 bases, leaving 5 bases of the junction unmatched. CDR3 length: 15 amino acids. The germline V gene encodes CDR1 MGHRA and CDR2 YSYEKL. Here the CDR3 reads CASSHVGQGQETQYF. The CDR3 DNA reads as TGCGCCAGCAGCCATGTCGGACAGGGTCAAGAGACCCAGTACTTC.

The J gene is TRBJ1-1, the V gene TRBV11-2; a weak D match, TRBD1 (5 bases). From germline, CDR1 is SGHAT and CDR2 FQNNGV. This CDR3 comprises 13 residues. V gave up 0 bases and J gave up 11 bases, with 13 bases separating them. In DNA, the CDR3 is TGTGCCAGCAGCTTAGATCCAGGGCAGGTCGCTTTCTTT. Its protein product is CASSLDPGQVAFF.

This chain links TRBV7-8 with TRBJ2-3, with a weak D call TRBD2 (6 bases). The germline V gene encodes CDR1 SGHVS and CDR2 FQNEAQ. This CDR3 has 16 amino acids. Trimming stripped 7 bases from V and 1 base from J, with 18 bases between. CDR3 in DNA: TGTGCCAGCACCCCGGGTTGGAGCGGGCGCACAGATACGCAGTATTTT. Translated: CASTPGWSGRTDTQYF.

J is TRBJ1-5 and V is TRBV28; 7 bases align to TRBD1. The CDR3 is 14 amino acids. In germline, CDR1 is MDHEN, CDR2 SYDVKM. The trim removed 1 base at V and 5 bases at J, leaving 2 bases unmatched. CDR3 loop: CASSLYRGDQPQHF. CDR3 sequence (DNA): TGTGCCAGCAGTTTATACAGGGGAGATCAGCCCCAGCATTTT.

The rearrangement joins TRBV4-3 to TRBJ1-2, with a weak D call TRBD1 (5 bases). V gave up 0 bases and J gave up 8 bases, with 13 bases separating them. The CDR3 contains 14 residues. Germline V gene lookup returns CDR1 LGHNA and CDR2 YSLEER. DNA for the CDR3: TGCGCCAGCAGCCAAGATTGGACGGGGGGAGGCTACACCTTC. It codes for CASSQDWTGGGYTF.

This chain uses TRBV6-6 with TRBJ2-1; TRBD2 agrees at 7 bases. The germline gives CDR1 MNHNY, CDR2 SVGAGI (reference sequence). This CDR3 spans 15 amino acids. Unmatched junction bases numbered 11, after V lost 5 bases and J lost 7 bases. The CDR3 is CASSPLAGESNEQFF. As DNA, the CDR3 is TGTGCCAGCAGTCCTCTGGCGGGAGAGTCGAATGAGCAGTTCTTC.

The gene calls are TRBV5-1 and TRBJ2-7; possible D gene TRBD1, 5 bases. V was trimmed by 0 bases and J by 5 bases, leaving 12 bases between them. The CDR3 has 14 amino acids. Germline lookup yields CDR1 SGHRS and CDR2 YFSETQ. CDR3 bases: TGCGCCAGCAGCTTGGAACAGGCCCTCCACGAGCAGTACTTC. It is translated as CASSLEQALHEQYF.

As concerns this clone: A junction end diverges from the germline sequence, so it may reflect a read error. This chain connects TRBV7-8 to TRBJ2-7; TRBD2 agrees at 11 bases. Germline CDR1 and CDR2: SGHVS and FQNEAQ. The CDR3 is 16 residues long. CDR3 in amino acids: CASSLGTSGSTVSGAF. CDR3 DNA sequence: TGTGCCAGCAGCTTAGGAACTAGCGGGAGTACTGTTTCGGGGGCCTTC.